What follows are 11 T cell receptor beta chains derived from one specimen sequenced in a study of blood T cell repertoires in COVID-19. The table came from immunoSEQ multiplex PCR; TCRdb's copy has only in-frame clones and leaves some out. The sample lists about 38,000 clones, approximately 96% occurring once. Material: peripheral blood. The source is a human donor with active COVID-19. The donor label of this sample is uncertain.

The rearrangement uses TRBV14 and TRBJ2-1; D is unresolved. The CDR3 runs to 14 residues. The germline V gene has CDR1 SGHDN and CDR2 FVKESK. Deletions cut 0 bases from V and 7 bases from J, with 10 bases between. The CDR3 DNA is TGTGCCAGCAGCCAAGACTACCCTTGGAATGAGCAGTTCTTC. The encoded protein is CASSQDYPWNEQFF.

The chain uses TRBV10-3 and TRBJ2-3, with 9 bases identical to TRBD2. Germline CDR1 ENHRY, CDR2 SYGVKD. The CDR3 runs 17 residues. After removal of 6 bases from V and 5 bases from J, the junction contained 15 bases not matched to a gene. This CDR3 reads CAIRSGSGGGALDTQYF. The CDR3 DNA sequence: TGTGCCATCAGATCCGGGAGTGGCGGGGGGGCGTTAGATACGCAGTATTTT.

This rearrangement joins TRBV27 to TRBJ2-5; 7 bases line up with TRBD1. Germline lookup yields CDR1 MNHEY and CDR2 SMNVEV (reference sequence). V shed 2 bases, J shed 5 bases, and the junction held 11 bases outside the gene matches. This CDR3 is 16 amino acids long. The CDR3 reads CASSLQPQTGWETQYF. For the CDR3, the DNA is TGTGCCAGCAGTTTACAACCGCAGACAGGGTGGGAGACCCAGTACTTC.

This clone was counted a single time. V and J are TRBV5-3 and TRBJ1-5; D is uncertain. TRBV5-3 belongs to the ORF category, with a function that is uncertain. V lost 2 bases and J 4 bases, leaving 10 bases between the germline ends. This CDR3 contains 14 residues. DNA of the CDR3: TGTGCCAGAAGCTTCTTAAACACAAATCAGCCCCAGCATTTT. Translated, it gives CARSFLNTNQPQHF.

V gene TRBV3-1 (or the pseudogene TRBV3-2) combines with J gene TRBJ1-6; 9 bases agree with TRBD1. Germline V gene lookup returns CDR1 LGHDT and CDR2 YNNKEL (reference sequence). Unmatched junction bases numbered 3, after V lost 11 bases and J lost 7 bases. The CDR3 sequence is 12 residues long. The CDR3 sequence: CAGGQGNSPLHF. The CDR3 DNA sequence: TGTGCCGGAGGACAGGGGAATTCACCCCTCCACTTT.

The chain combines TRBV7-9 with TRBJ1-2, with D unclear. The germline V gene has CDR1 SEHNR and CDR2 FQNEAQ (reference sequence). This CDR3 is built from 15 residues. V lost 1 base and J lost 6, with 15 bases in between. The DNA for the CDR3 is TGTGCCAGCAGCTTAGAGGTCTATGGGCAGGATGGCTACACCTTC. This codes for CASSLEVYGQDGYTF.

The chain is built from TRBV7-6 and TRBJ2-1, with 13 positions matching TRBD2. The junction had 12 bases not matched to a gene; V was cut back by 5 bases and J by 8 bases. Germline lookup yields CDR1 SGHVS and CDR2 FNYEAQ. The CDR3 runs 17 residues. CDR3 nucleotides: TGTGCCAGCAGCGGTACTAGCGGGAGGGCCAGGGGCGATGAGCAGTTCTTC. This gives the protein CASSGTSGRARGDEQFF. The full variable domain, its missing parts supplied by reference TRBV7-6 and TRBJ2-1, is GAGVSQSPRYKVTKRGQDVALRCDPISGHVSLYWYRQALGQGPEFLTYFNYEAQQDKSGLPNDRFSAERPEGSISTLTIQRTEQRDSAMYRCASSGTSGRARGDEQFFGPGTRLTVL.

This chain links TRBV19 with TRBJ2-6; TRBD2 matches 7 bases. The CDR3 is made up of 15 amino acids. From germline, CDR1 is LNHDA and CDR2 SQIVND (reference sequence). The V segment lost 5 bases and the J segment 4 bases; nucleotides outside the gene matches: 5. CDR3 in DNA: TGTGCCAGTAGTGCCGGGACTACAGGGGCCAACGTCCTGACTTTC. This encodes CASSAGTTGANVLTF.

The chain is built from TRBV19 and TRBJ2-7; D may be TRBD2 (5 bases). Trimming cost V 7 bases and J 2 bases, with 21 bases left between them. There are 16 residues in the CDR3. Germline V gene data show CDR1 as LNHDA and CDR2 as SQIVND (reference sequence). CDR3 protein: CASKEGGGRGPYEQYF. The CDR3 DNA reads as TGTGCCAGTAAGGAAGGAGGCGGGCGTGGACCCTACGAGCAGTACTTC.

The chain joins TRBV5-1 to TRBJ2-5, with no clear D. The germline V gene encodes CDR1 SGHRS and CDR2 YFSETQ. The CDR3 sequence is 11 residues long. V was cut by 1 base and J by 9 bases, with 7 bases left in between. The chain's CDR3 is CASSLLVAQYF. The CDR3 nucleotides are TGCGCCAGCAGCTTGTTAGTCGCCCAGTACTTC.

The rearrangement links TRBV5-5 to TRBJ2-7; D gene ambiguous. Germline CDR1 is SGHKS and CDR2 is YYEKEE (reference sequence). CDR3 length equals 16 residues. The V end lost 0 bases, the J end lost 0 bases, and 13 bases lay between the germline ends. The CDR3 protein is CASSLEVFLSSYEQYF. The DNA of the CDR3 is TGTGCCAGCAGCTTGGAAGTTTTTTTGAGCTCCTACGAGCAGTACTTC.